Following are 18 T cell receptor beta chains from one sample sequenced in a study of regulatory T cells in long-lasting Graves disease. Time point: newly diagnosed GD, antithyroid drugs for less than 3 months. TCR sequences were obtained from RNA taken from PBMCs. Arm-PCR of CDR3 regions and iRepertoire HTBI primers were used to build TCR beta libraries. Each CDR3 protein gets one entry after TCRdb re-called the multiplex PCR reads with MiXCR. The data show more than 450,000 distinct CDR3 sequences, with about 16% seen just once and less than 15% held by the top ten. These same records also appear under a second study, on T cells in Graves' hyperthyroidism and ophthalmopathy.

This material consisted of peripheral blood mononuclear cells (PBMCs), taken at new diagnosis, from a patient treated with antithyroid drugs. All receptors come from a man aged 35 to 55 with Graves disease.

This clonotype has more than one count but fewer than ten. V gene TRBV5-1 combines with J gene TRBJ2-1; unclear D gene. Germline assignment: CDR1 SGHRS and CDR2 YFSETQ. This CDR3 spans 15 amino acids. V lost 6 bases and J lost 0, with 13 bases in between. The CDR3 loop is CASTSFESSYNEQFF. The CDR3 nucleotides are TGCGCCAGCACCAGCTTTGAGAGCTCCTACAATGAGCAGTTCTTC.

This chain joins TRBV6-2 or TRBV6-3 and TRBJ2-3; D gene uncertain. Germline V gives CDR1 MNHEY, CDR2 SVGEGT. The CDR3 length is 14 residues. V shed 5 bases and J shed 2 bases, with 11 bases lying between them. The CDR3: CASSGIGATDTQYF. The CDR3 nucleotides read TGTGCCAGCAGTGGTATCGGCGCCACAGATACGCAGTATTTT.

This clonotype was counted a few times. One base away lies a much larger clone, so this may be a sequencing read error. The J gene is TRBJ2-1, the V gene TRBV30; D gene uncertain. Germline CDR1 reads GTSNPN; CDR2 reads SVGIG (reference sequence). The germline V and J ends were trimmed by 5 bases and 0 bases, with 8 bases remaining between them. The CDR3 covers 13 residues. CDR3 sequence: CAWGVGSYNEQFF. The DNA of the CDR3 is TGTGCCTGGGGGGTCGGCTCCTACAATGAGCAGTTCTTC.

The V call is TRBV20-1, the J call TRBJ2-1; a possible D gene is TRBD2 (6 bases). V was pared by 3 bases and J by 0 bases, with 15 bases between. This CDR3 spans 16 amino acids. Germline V gene data show CDR1 as DFQATT and CDR2 as SNEGSKA (reference sequence). The CDR3 spells CSASLLAQSSYNEQFF. CDR3 in DNA: TGCAGTGCTAGTCTCCTAGCGCAAAGCTCCTACAATGAGCAGTTCTTC.

This clonotype has ten or more counts. This chain connects TRBV28 to TRBJ2-3, with 9 bases aligning to TRBD2. The V segment lost 10 bases and the J segment 0 bases; nucleotides outside the gene matches: 5. The CDR3 runs 14 residues. Germline values: CDR1 MDHEN, CDR2 SYDVKM. This chain's CDR3 is CATLSGSSTDTQYF. The CDR3 nucleotides read TGTGCCACCCTTAGCGGGAGTAGCACAGATACGCAGTATTTT. Based on the CDR3 plus reference TRBV28 and TRBJ2-3, the full variable domain is DVKVTQSSRYLVKRTGEKVFLECVQDMDHENMFWYRQDPGLGLRLIYFSYDVKMKEKGDIPEGYSVSREKKERFSLILESASTNQTSMYLCATLSGSSTDTQYFGPGTRLTVL.

Regarding this clonotype: A much bigger clone sits one base away, suggesting this may be a read error. The V gene is TRBV28, the J gene TRBJ2-1; a possible D gene is TRBD1 (6 bases). Near its end, the DNA agrees better with TRBJ2-5, so the J call may be wrong. The CDR3 spans 15 residues. Per the germline V gene, CDR1 is MDHEN and CDR2 is SYDVKM. This chain's CDR3 is CASTYRTEAFGTQYF. CDR3 DNA: TGTGCCAGCACGTATAGGACAGAGGCCTTTGGGACCCAGTACTTC.

This clonotype was detected many times. The chain carries TRBV7-2 and TRBJ2-3, with 7 bases matching TRBD2. V trimming: 1 base; J trimming: 0 bases; junction bases outside the gene matches: 7. CDR1 is SGHTA, CDR2 FQGNSA, per germline. CDR3 length: 17 residues. The CDR3 protein is CASSLGYSGVSTDTQYF. CDR3 DNA: TGTGCCAGCAGCTTAGGGTACAGCGGGGTTAGCACAGATACGCAGTATTTT.

The J gene is TRBJ1-5, the V gene TRBV27; 7 positions match TRBD1. In germline, CDR1 is MNHEY, CDR2 SMNVEV (reference sequence). The trim removed 2 bases at V and 6 bases at J, leaving 4 bases unmatched. This CDR3 has 14 residues. The CDR3 reads CASSLEGAFQPQHF. The CDR3 DNA is TGTGCCAGCAGTTTAGAGGGGGCTTTTCAGCCCCAGCATTTT.

This clonotype was detected ten times or more. The V gene is TRBV20-1, the J gene TRBJ2-2, with D perhaps being TRBD1 or TRBD2 (6 bases each). Germline CDR1 reads DFQATT; CDR2 reads SNEGSKA (reference sequence). The CDR3 length is 14 residues. V lost 2 bases and J 9 bases, leaving 16 bases between the germline ends. CDR3 nucleotides: TGCAGTGCTAGAAGGCCGGGGGCATACCGGGAGCTGTTTTTT. This encodes CSARRPGAYRELFF.

There are a few counts of this clonotype. V and J are TRBV20-1 and TRBJ1-5, with 8 bases that match TRBD1. After removal of 3 bases from V and 3 bases from J, the junction contained 7 bases not matched to a gene. The CDR3 totals 15 residues. CDR1 is DFQATT, CDR2 SNEGSKA, per germline (reference sequence). The CDR3, as DNA: TGCAGTGCTAGCCTTGGACAGGGCGTCAATCAGCCCCAGCATTTT. Amino acid sequence: CSASLGQGVNQPQHF.

This clonotype was seen a handful of times. The rearrangement joins TRBV20-1 to TRBJ2-1, with no clear D. There are 14 residues in the CDR3. V dropped 0 bases and J dropped 3 bases, with 9 bases sitting between them. Germline V lookup: CDR1 DFQATT, CDR2 SNEGSKA (reference sequence). The CDR3 is CSARDYRDYNEQFF. CDR3 nucleotide sequence: TGCAGTGCTAGAGATTACCGCGACTACAATGAGCAGTTCTTC.

In its sample, this clonotype was seen many times. This chain connects TRBV2 to TRBJ2-1, with 7 bases lining up with TRBD1. V dropped 6 bases and J dropped 9; count of bases not matched to a gene: 8. The CDR3 extends over 13 amino acids. Germline CDR1 SNHLY, CDR2 FYNNEI. This CDR3 is CASRERQGGEQFF. The DNA of the CDR3 is TGTGCCAGCAGAGAGAGACAGGGCGGTGAGCAGTTCTTC.

This clonotype was picked up many times. The genes are TRBV20-1 and TRBJ2-1; D gene uncertain. Trimming shortened V by 0 bases and J by 2 bases, and 11 bases separated the two germline ends. The CDR3 covers 15 residues. The germline CDR1 and CDR2 sequences are DFQATT and SNEGSKA (reference sequence). CDR3: CSARDYGPTYNEQFF. CDR3 nucleotides: TGCAGTGCTAGAGATTACGGACCTACCTACAATGAGCAGTTCTTC.

The chain carries TRBV27 and TRBJ2-7; tentatively, D is TRBD2 (5 bases). The CDR3 is 13 amino acids. Germline loops: CDR1 MNHEY, CDR2 SMNVEV (reference sequence). The V and J ends lost 3 bases and 4 bases respectively, with 10 bases between them. The CDR3 loop is CASSLLEGYEQYF. The CDR3 DNA sequence: TGTGCCAGCAGTTTGTTAGAGGGATACGAGCAGTACTTC.

This clonotype has just a few counts. The chain has TRBV28 and TRBJ1-6; TRBD1 matches at 12 bases. The ends lost 5 bases at V and 4 bases at J; junction bases unmatched: 6. Germline assignment: CDR1 MDHEN and CDR2 SYDVKM. The length of the CDR3 is 17 residues. DNA of the CDR3: TGTGCCAGCAGTCCTGGGACAGGGGGCACATATAATTCACCCCTCCACTTT. As protein: CASSPGTGGTYNSPLHF.

This clonotype has ten or more counts. The chain uses TRBV12-3 or TRBV12-4 and TRBJ1-2; no clear D gene. V was shortened by 7 bases and J by 7 bases, with 10 bases between the two germline ends. The CDR3 has 11 residues. CDR3 in amino acids: CASTRGRGYTF. CDR3 sequence (DNA): TGTGCCAGCACTCGAGGTCGTGGCTACACCTTC.

This clonotype was recorded a few times. DNA of the CDR3: TGTGCCAGCAGCACCGGGACAGGGGTCCGTGCTAGCACAGATACGCAGTATTTT. Translation gives CASSTGTGVRASTDTQYF. The genes are TRBV9 and TRBJ2-3, with 10 bases aligning to TRBD1. After removal of 4 bases from V and 0 bases from J, the junction contained 11 bases not matched to a gene. The CDR3 is 18 amino acids. CDR1 is SGDLS and CDR2 is YYNGEE in the germline V gene.

This clonotype was counted a few times. This chain uses TRBV27 with TRBJ2-6; D unclear. This CDR3 spans 14 amino acids. Germline loops: CDR1 MNHEY, CDR2 SMNVEV (reference sequence). Trimming pared 7 bases from V and 4 bases from J, leaving 11 bases between. As DNA, the CDR3 is TGTGCCAGCACCAAGACGAGGGGGGCCAACGTCCTGACTTTC. Amino acids: CASTKTRGANVLTF.